The 30 T cell receptor beta chains presented below share a single source sample, sequenced in a study of T-cell memory formation after mild COVID-19. TCRdb re-called the 5' RACE reads with MiXCR, one entry per CDR3 protein. The sample has about 360,000 distinct CDR3 sequences, approximately 13% seen once; the top ten hold 20% to 25%. The sample taken for sequencing was PBMCs or a T cell subset sorted from them (not recorded which). Receptors were obtained from a man younger than 30 who had mild COVID-19 (a few samples of this study predate the infection). Cell type and time point are not known.

This chain links TRBV18 with TRBJ2-1; TRBD1 agrees at 10 bases. The CDR3 sequence is 16 residues long. The V gene end was trimmed by 1 base and the J gene end by 9 bases; junction bases not matched to a gene: 9. Germline-derived CDR1 and CDR2 are KGHSH and LQKENI. The CDR3 spells CASSPLPGQGSSEQFF. For the CDR3, the DNA is TGTGCCAGCTCACCACTACCGGGACAGGGGTCCAGTGAGCAGTTCTTC.

This sequence joins TRBV27 and TRBJ1-5, with TRBD1 as a possible D gene (6 bases). The V end was cut by 6 bases, the J end by 5 bases, with 17 bases between. The CDR3 has 15 amino acids. Germline V CDR1 and CDR2: MNHEY, SMNVEV (reference sequence). CDR3 region: CASRSWGAGDQPQHF. The CDR3 coding sequence is TGTGCCAGCAGGAGTTGGGGGGCTGGGGATCAGCCCCAGCATTTT.

This clonotype was detected only a few times. This chain joins TRBV7-8 and TRBJ2-5, with 12 bases lining up with TRBD1. The CDR3 loop spans 13 amino acids. Germline trimming cut 5 bases from V and 12 bases from J; bases unmatched to any gene: 7. Germline-derived CDR1 and CDR2 are SGHVS and FQNEAQ. CDR3 region: CASSPGTGGGEYF. CDR3 DNA: TGTGCCAGCAGCCCCGGGACAGGGGGCGGCGAGTACTTC.

The J gene is TRBJ2-3, the V gene TRBV4-2; 15 bases line up with TRBD2. V lost 4 bases to trimming and J lost 0 bases; unmatched junction nucleotides: 11. The V gene's germline CDR1 is LGHNA and CDR2 YNFKEQ. The CDR3 extends over 20 amino acids. The CDR3, as DNA: TGTGCCAGCAGCCTCTTCCCCAGGACTAGCGGGGGGGCTAGCACAGATACGCAGTATTTT. Protein sequence: CASSLFPRTSGGASTDTQYF.

The chain combines TRBV29-1 with TRBJ1-4, with no clear D. V was cut by 4 bases and J by 10 bases, with 10 bases left in between. This CDR3 contains 11 residues. Germline CDR1 SQVTM, CDR2 ANQGSEA. This chain's CDR3 is CSVGEGGKLFF. The CDR3 DNA reads TGCAGCGTTGGGGAGGGAGGAAAACTGTTTTTT.

This chain uses TRBV12-3 or TRBV12-4 with TRBJ2-1; 10 nucleotides match TRBD2. J gave up 3 bases and V 7 bases, and 6 bases lay outside the gene matches. This CDR3 contains 15 residues. For the CDR3, the DNA is TGTGCCAGCAAGGAGCGGGGGGGCCTCTACAATGAGCAGTTCTTC. The encoded protein is CASKERGGLYNEQFF.

This clonotype was found many times. The chain joins TRBV7-2 to TRBJ2-1, with 10 bases aligning to TRBD1. CDR3 length: 13 residues. From germline, CDR1 is SGHTA and CDR2 FQGNSA. V was pared by 8 bases and J by 9 bases, with 7 bases of the junction left unmatched. The CDR3 DNA reads as TGTGCCAGCGGGGACAGGGGATTGCGTGAGCAGTTCTTC. It encodes CASGDRGLREQFF.

This clonotype has a handful of counts. The chain employs TRBV4-2 and TRBJ2-5, with D possibly being TRBD1 (6 bases). The germline gives CDR1 LGHNA, CDR2 YNFKEQ. The CDR3 has 16 amino acids. Trimming removed 0 bases at V and 4 bases at J, with 15 bases between. The CDR3 region is CASSQDLARGGETQYF. For the CDR3, the DNA is TGTGCCAGCAGCCAAGATCTGGCCAGGGGTGGAGAGACCCAGTACTTC.

J is TRBJ1-2 and V is TRBV6-1, with D unresolved. The CDR3 loop spans 12 amino acids. V was clipped by 1 base and J by 14 bases, with 14 bases between them. The germline CDR1 and CDR2 sequences are MNHNS and SASEGT. Written as DNA, the CDR3 is TGTGCCAGCAGTGAAGTGTCCGGGTTTTCGACCTTC. Translated: CASSEVSGFSTF.

The J gene is TRBJ2-5, the V gene TRBV27; TRBD2 agrees at 14 bases. Germline trimming cut 4 bases from V and 1 base from J; bases unmatched to any gene: 8. The length of the CDR3 is 18 residues. Germline V gene data show CDR1 as MNHEY and CDR2 as SMNVEV (reference sequence). The CDR3 DNA sequence: TGTGCCAGCAGTTCCGGGACTAGCGGGGGCCTCTTCCAAGAGACCCAGTACTTC. Amino acids: CASSSGTSGGLFQETQYF.

The chain joins TRBV12-3 or TRBV12-4 to TRBJ2-7, with 8 bases fitting TRBD1. This CDR3 has 15 residues. V trimming: 3 bases; J trimming: 6 bases; junction bases outside the gene matches: 10. The CDR3 region is CASSFPGTGRLEQYF. In DNA form, the CDR3 reads TGTGCCAGCAGTTTTCCTGGGACAGGTCGGCTCGAGCAGTACTTC.

V gene TRBV2 combines with J gene TRBJ1-3; D unclear. CDR1 is SNHLY, CDR2 FYNNEI, per germline. The V gene lost 2 bases and the J gene lost 4 bases, with 9 bases spanning the gap. The CDR3 spans 14 residues. The CDR3 spells CASSEPRSGNTIYF. CDR3 bases: TGTGCCAGCAGTGAACCCAGGTCAGGAAACACCATATATTTT.

This clonotype showed up just once. The CDR3: CASAGASMNTEAFF. The CDR3 DNA reads as TGTGCCTCTGCGGGGGCAAGCATGAACACTGAAGCTTTCTTT. The chain recombines TRBV6-1 with TRBJ1-1, with a weak D call TRBD1 (6 bases). From germline, CDR1 is MNHNS and CDR2 SASEGT. V lost 11 bases and J lost 0, with 16 bases in between. The CDR3 runs 14 residues.

This clonotype has just a few counts. A junction boundary mismatches the germline segment, possibly from a read error. The rearrangement uses TRBV5-6 and TRBJ1-5; D is ambiguous. Germline CDR1 reads SGHDT; CDR2 reads YYEEEE. This CDR3 spans 14 amino acids. CDR3 DNA sequence: TGTGCCGGCAGCCGGGTTGACGGCCAGGCGGCCCAGCATTTT. Translating gives CAGSRVDGQAAQHF.

The chain joins TRBV5-1 to TRBJ2-1; D not certain. Germline CDR1 SGHRS, CDR2 YFSETQ. This CDR3 has 15 residues. Deletions cut 0 bases from V and 0 bases from J, with 7 bases between. The CDR3 bases are TGCGCCAGCAGCTTGGTGTCAGGCTCCTACAATGAGCAGTTCTTC. Translating gives CASSLVSGSYNEQFF.

The gene calls are TRBV7-2 and TRBJ1-1; D perhaps matches TRBD1 (6 bases). Germline lookup yields CDR1 SGHTA and CDR2 FQGNSA. The CDR3 covers 14 residues. V was trimmed by 4 bases and J by 4 bases, leaving 13 bases between them. CDR3 DNA: TGTGCCAGCAGCTCGTACAGGGCCCTCACTGAAGCTTTCTTT. Encoded protein: CASSSYRALTEAFF.

This clonotype came up a few times. The chain is built from TRBV5-1 and TRBJ2-7; tentative D call: TRBD2 (5 bases). V lost 0 bases and J 11 bases, leaving 15 bases between the germline ends. Germline CDR1 and CDR2: SGHRS and YFSETQ. This CDR3 comprises 13 residues. This chain's CDR3 is CASSLVGASREYF. The CDR3 DNA is TGCGCCAGCAGCTTGGTCGGAGCCTCGCGGGAGTACTTC.

The rearrangement links TRBV12-3 or TRBV12-4 to TRBJ1-5; weak D call: TRBD1 (5 bases). Deletions cut 3 bases from V and 7 bases from J, with 10 bases between. The CDR3 sequence is 13 residues long. The CDR3 DNA follows: TGTGCCAGCAGTTTTCTTGGGGGACAGCCCCAGCATTTT. Protein product: CASSFLGGQPQHF.

There are a few counts of this clonotype. The chain combines TRBV7-9 with TRBJ1-6; TRBD1 matches 9 bases. The CDR3 runs 19 residues. With V trimmed by 4 bases and J by 4 bases, 14 bases remained unmatched. Germline CDR1 and CDR2: SEHNR and FQNEAQ (reference sequence). CDR3 sequence (DNA): TGTGCCAGCAGCTCTAGTCGACCCGGGGACAGGGATTATAATTCACCCCTCCACTTT. Its translation: CASSSSRPGDRDYNSPLHF.

The chain employs TRBV5-1 and TRBJ1-3; D gene unclear. The ends were cut back, 4 bases at V and 8 bases at J, with 13 bases in the middle. The germline CDR1 and CDR2 sequences are SGHRS and YFSETQ. The CDR3 contains 13 residues. The CDR3 DNA follows: TGCGCCAGCAGCCTGGAGGGTCTGGACACCATATATTTT. Translating it yields CASSLEGLDTIYF.

The CDR3 sequence: CASSWSDGANVLTF. In nucleotides, the CDR3 is TGTGCCAGCAGCTGGAGCGATGGGGCCAACGTCCTGACTTTC. The chain employs TRBV7-3 and TRBJ2-6; unclear D gene. The germline V gene encodes CDR1 SGHTA and CDR2 FQGTGA. The CDR3 is made up of 14 amino acids. V dropped 4 bases and J dropped 3 bases, with 7 bases sitting between them.

This chain's CDR3 is CSVGGRAYEQYF. For the CDR3, the DNA is TGCAGCGTTGGGGGCAGGGCCTACGAGCAGTACTTC. The V and J genes are TRBV29-1 and TRBJ2-7, with D perhaps matching TRBD1 (5 bases). This CDR3 comprises 12 residues. The germline gives CDR1 SQVTM, CDR2 ANQGSEA. The V end was cut by 4 bases, the J end by 2 bases, with 9 bases between.

This clonotype was counted a few times. The rearrangement uses TRBV6-5 and TRBJ2-2; the match to TRBD2 covers 11 bases. V gave up 1 base and J gave up 7 bases; unmatched junction bases: 8. The CDR3 has 17 amino acids. Germline CDR1 is MNHEY and CDR2 is SVGAGI. The CDR3, as DNA: TGTGCCAGCAGTTACTACGTAGCGGGGGGGCCTATCGGGGAGCTGTTTTTT. It translates to CASSYYVAGGPIGELFF.

In this sample, this clonotype turned up many times. One end of the junction does not line up with germline, which may come from a read error. V usage is TRBV2 and J usage is TRBJ1-4; D is undetermined. Germline loops: CDR1 SNHLY, CDR2 FYNNEI. This CDR3 spans 12 amino acids. CDR3 in DNA: TGTGCCAGCAGTCCCTTGGAGACGGGTGTCCATTTT. Protein: CASSPLETGVHF.

This clonotype was counted only a few times. The chain combines TRBV5-4 with TRBJ1-1, with D perhaps matching TRBD1 (6 bases). The CDR3 sequence is 12 residues long. Per germline, CDR1 SGHNT and CDR2 YYREEE (reference sequence). The germline V and J ends were trimmed by 6 bases and 1 base, with 7 bases remaining between them. The CDR3 DNA sequence: TGTGCCAGCAAAGGGGGGAACACTGAAGCTTTCTTT. Residues: CASKGGNTEAFF.

V usage is TRBV3-2 and J usage is TRBJ2-5; the table gives TRBD1 as D, unverified against the DNA. TRBV3-2 constitutes a pseudogene. The CDR3 has 15 amino acids. The CDR3 region is CASSPPGQGGETQYF. CDR3 in DNA: TGTGCCAGCAGCCCACCGGGACAGGGGGGGGAGACCCAGTACTTC.

This clonotype came up a few times. The rearrangement links TRBV7-8 to TRBJ2-5; 14 bases agree with TRBD2. V was pared by 3 bases and J by 3 bases, with 6 bases of the junction left unmatched. Germline CDR1 reads SGHVS; CDR2 reads FQNEAQ. The CDR3 sequence is 17 residues long. This CDR3 reads CASSLGTSGGREETQYF. Written as DNA, the CDR3 is TGTGCCAGCAGCTTGGGGACTAGCGGGGGCCGGGAAGAGACCCAGTACTTC.

This clonotype was observed a few times. The genes are TRBV4-3 and TRBJ1-1; TRBD1 aligns across 7 bases. With V trimmed by 6 bases and J by 5 bases, 12 bases remained unmatched. This CDR3 is 15 amino acids long. Germline V CDR1 and CDR2: LGHNA, YSLEER. CDR3 protein: CASSALTGASTEAFF. Here the CDR3 DNA reads TGCGCCAGCAGTGCCCTAACAGGGGCGAGTACTGAAGCTTTCTTT.

This CDR3 reads CASGLTGARETQYF. Written as DNA, the CDR3 is TGTGCTAGTGGCCTTACAGGTGCCCGAGAGACCCAGTACTTC. The chain couples TRBV12-5 to TRBJ2-5; TRBD1 is a possible D gene (5 bases). CDR1 and CDR2 (germline): LGHNT, FRNRAP. V was pared by 6 bases and J by 4 bases, with 15 bases between. The CDR3 is made up of 14 amino acids.

This clonotype was counted only a few times. The chain recombines TRBV2 with TRBJ2-3; D remains ambiguous. Germline lookup yields CDR1 SNHLY and CDR2 FYNNEI. The CDR3 covers 11 residues. Deletions cut 3 bases from V and 9 bases from J, with 7 bases between. CDR3 DNA: TGTGCCAGCAGTGACCGTGGGACGCAGTATTTT. Its translation: CASSDRGTQYF.